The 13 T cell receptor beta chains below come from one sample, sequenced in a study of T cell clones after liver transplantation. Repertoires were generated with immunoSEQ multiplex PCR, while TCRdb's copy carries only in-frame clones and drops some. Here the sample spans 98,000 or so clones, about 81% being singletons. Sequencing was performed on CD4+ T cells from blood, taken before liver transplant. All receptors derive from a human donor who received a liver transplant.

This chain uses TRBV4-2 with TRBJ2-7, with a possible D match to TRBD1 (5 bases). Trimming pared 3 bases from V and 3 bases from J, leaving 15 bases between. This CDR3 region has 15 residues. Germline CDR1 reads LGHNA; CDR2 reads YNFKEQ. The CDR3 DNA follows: TGTGCCAGCAGCCATTTCGACAGACACCTCTACGAGCAGTACTTC. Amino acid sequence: CASSHFDRHLYEQYF.

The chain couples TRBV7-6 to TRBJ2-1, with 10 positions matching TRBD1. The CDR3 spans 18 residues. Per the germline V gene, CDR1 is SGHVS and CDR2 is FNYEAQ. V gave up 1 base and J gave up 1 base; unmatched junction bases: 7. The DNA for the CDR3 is TGTGCCAGCAGCTTAGGGACAGGGGGAACCTCTTCCTACAATGAGCAGTTCTTC. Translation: CASSLGTGGTSSYNEQFF.

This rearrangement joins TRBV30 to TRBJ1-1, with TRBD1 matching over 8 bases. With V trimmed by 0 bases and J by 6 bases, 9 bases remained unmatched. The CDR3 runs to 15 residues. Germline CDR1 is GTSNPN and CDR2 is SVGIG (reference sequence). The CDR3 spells CAWSVSGQDGAEAFF. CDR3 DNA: TGTGCCTGGAGTGTCTCGGGACAGGACGGCGCTGAAGCTTTCTTT.

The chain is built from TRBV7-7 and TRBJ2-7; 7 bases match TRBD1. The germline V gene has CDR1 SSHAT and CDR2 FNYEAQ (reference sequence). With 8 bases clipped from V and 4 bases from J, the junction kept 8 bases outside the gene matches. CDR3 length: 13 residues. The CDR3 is CASHPGQRYEQYF. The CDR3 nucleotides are TGTGCCAGCCATCCGGGACAGAGATACGAGCAGTACTTC.

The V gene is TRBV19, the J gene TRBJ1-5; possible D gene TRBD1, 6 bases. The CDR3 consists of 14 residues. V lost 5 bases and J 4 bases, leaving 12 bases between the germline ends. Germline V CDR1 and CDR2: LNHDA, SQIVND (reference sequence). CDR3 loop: CASSLQGANQPQHF. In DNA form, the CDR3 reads TGTGCCAGTAGTTTACAGGGTGCGAATCAGCCCCAGCATTTT.

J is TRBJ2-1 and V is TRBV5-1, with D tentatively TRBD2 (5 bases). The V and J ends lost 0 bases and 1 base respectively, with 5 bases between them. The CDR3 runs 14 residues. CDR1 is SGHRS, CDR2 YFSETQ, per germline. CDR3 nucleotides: TGCGCCAGCAGCTTGGCGGGGTCCTACAATGAGCAGTTCTTC. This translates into CASSLAGSYNEQFF.

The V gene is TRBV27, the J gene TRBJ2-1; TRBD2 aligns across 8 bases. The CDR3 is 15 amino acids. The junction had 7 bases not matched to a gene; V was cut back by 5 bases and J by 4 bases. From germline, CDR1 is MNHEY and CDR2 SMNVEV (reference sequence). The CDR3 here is CASSLTGTRYNEQFF. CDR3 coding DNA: TGTGCCAGCAGTCTCACCGGGACTAGATACAATGAGCAGTTCTTC.

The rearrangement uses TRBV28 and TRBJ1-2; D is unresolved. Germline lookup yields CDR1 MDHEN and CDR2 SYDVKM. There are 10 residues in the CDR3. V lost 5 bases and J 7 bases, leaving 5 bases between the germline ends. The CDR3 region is CASSQRGYTF. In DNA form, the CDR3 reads TGTGCCAGCAGTCAGCGTGGCTACACCTTC.

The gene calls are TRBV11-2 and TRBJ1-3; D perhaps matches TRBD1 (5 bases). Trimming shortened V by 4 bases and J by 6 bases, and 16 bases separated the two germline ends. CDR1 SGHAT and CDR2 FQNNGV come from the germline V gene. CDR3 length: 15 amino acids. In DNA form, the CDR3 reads TGTGCCAGCAGCTACCACGGGACGGCGTCAAACACCATATATTTT. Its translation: CASSYHGTASNTIYF. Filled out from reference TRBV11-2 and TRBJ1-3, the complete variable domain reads EAGVAQSPRYKIIEKRQSVAFWCNPISGHATLYWYQQILGQGPKLLIQFQNNGVVDDSQLPKDRFSAERLKGVDSTLKIQPAKLEDSAVYLCASSYHGTASNTIYFGEGSWLTVV.

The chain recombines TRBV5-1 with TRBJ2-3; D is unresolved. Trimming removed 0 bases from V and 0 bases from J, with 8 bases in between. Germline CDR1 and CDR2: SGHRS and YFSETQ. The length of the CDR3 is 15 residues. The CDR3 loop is CASSLGGQSTDTQYF. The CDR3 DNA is TGCGCCAGCAGCTTGGGAGGTCAAAGCACAGATACGCAGTATTTT.

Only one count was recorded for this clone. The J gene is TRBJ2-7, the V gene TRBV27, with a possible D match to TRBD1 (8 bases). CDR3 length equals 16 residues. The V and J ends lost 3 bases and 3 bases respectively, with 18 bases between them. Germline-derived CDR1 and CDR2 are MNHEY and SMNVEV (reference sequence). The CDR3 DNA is TGTGCCAGCAGTTTTCGCGGGGGACAGGCCCGCTACGAGCAGTACTTC. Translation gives CASSFRGGQARYEQYF.

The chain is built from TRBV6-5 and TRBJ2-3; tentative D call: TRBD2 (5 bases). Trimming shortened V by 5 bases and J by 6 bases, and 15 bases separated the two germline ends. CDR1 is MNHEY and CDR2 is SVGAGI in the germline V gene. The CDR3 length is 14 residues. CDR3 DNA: TGTGCCAGCAGTGACGGGGTTCTAACCGATACGCAGTATTTT. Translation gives CASSDGVLTDTQYF.

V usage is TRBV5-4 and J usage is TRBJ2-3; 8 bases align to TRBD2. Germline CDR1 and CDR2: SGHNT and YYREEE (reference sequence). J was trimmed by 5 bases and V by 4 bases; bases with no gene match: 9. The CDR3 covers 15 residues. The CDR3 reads CASSLGGAVEDTQYF. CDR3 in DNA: TGTGCCAGCAGCCTCGGGGGGGCCGTGGAAGATACGCAGTATTTT.